This is a list of T cell receptor beta chains from one sample in a study of neoadjuvant anti-PD-1 for oral cavity cancer. TCRdb's table, derived via immunoSEQ multiplex PCR, lists solely in-frame clones and lacks some. The table has about 15,000 clones, 55% to 75% seen once. This specimen consisted of PBMCs, obtained before nivolumab (anti-PD-1) treatment. These receptors all come from a person aged 35 to 85 with oral cavity squamous cell carcinoma. The CDR3 runs from the conserved cysteine through the conserved F or W. D genes are given only for firm matches. Clone size, where shown, is once, few, many, or a class for clones that have expanded.

>TRBV2|TRBJ2-1|TRBD2|-
TGTGCCAGCTGGGGAACTAGCGGGAGAGGTTCCTACAATGAGCAGTTCTTC
CASWGTSGRGSYNEQFF
>TRBV7-3|TRBJ2-3|-|-
TGTGCCAGCAGCGAGGGGGGCACAGATACGCAGTATTTT
CASSEGGTDTQYF
>TRBV30|TRBJ1-1|TRBD1|-
TGTGCCTGGAGTAGGGGGCTGAACACTGAAGCTTTCTTT
CAWSRGLNTEAFF
>TRBV29-1|TRBJ2-2|-|-
TGCAGCGTTGATACTACGAACACCGGGGAGCTGTTTTTT
CSVDTTNTGELFF
>TRBV7-6|TRBJ2-2|TRBD2|few
TGTGCCAGCAGCCCTGTCCCGGGACTAGCGGGAGGGTCCGGGGAGCTGTTTTTT
CASSPVPGLAGGSGELFF
>TRBV30|TRBJ2-2|TRBD2|-
TGTGCCTGGTCGGGACTAGCGGATATCACCGGGGAGCTGTTTTTT
CAWSGLADITGELFF
>TRBV28|TRBJ2-7|-|-
TGTGCCAGCAGTCCCCTCCGCGGGTCCTACGAGCAGTACTTC
CASSPLRGSYEQYF
>TRBV2|TRBJ1-5|-|-
TGTGCCAGCAGTGAACCTGGGCCATCCAATCAGCCCCAGCATTTT
CASSEPGPSNQPQHF
>TRBV28|TRBJ2-7|TRBD1|-
TGTGCCAGCTCCCCCGAGGACAGGGAAACCTACGAGCAGTACTTC
CASSPEDRETYEQYF
>TRBV15|TRBJ2-1|TRBD2|-
TGTGCCACCAGCGGGACCGGGACTAGCGGACTAAACAATGAGCAGTTCTTC
CATSGTGTSGLNNEQFF
>TRBV19|TRBJ2-7|TRBD1|once
TGTGCCAGTAGCTCTCCCGGACAGGCTCCCCACGAGCAGTACTTC
CASSSPGQAPHEQYF
>TRBV19|TRBJ2-1|-|-
TGTGCCAGTAGTGCGGGGCGGCAGTTCTTC
CASSAGRQFF
>TRBV7-9|TRBJ1-1|-|-
TGTGCCAGCAGCGCATGGACAGCATTGATGTCTGAAGCTTTCTTT
CASSAWTALMSEAFF
>TRBV29-1|TRBJ1-1|TRBD1|-
TGCAGTTCTCGACAGGGCTCTTCAAACACTGAAGCTTTCTTT
CSSRQGSSNTEAFF
>TRBV13|TRBJ1-5|TRBD1|-
TGTGCCAGCAGCTACCGACAGGGCTCTTATAGCAATCAGCCCCAGCATTTT
CASSYRQGSYSNQPQHF
>TRBV29-1|TRBJ2-1|TRBD2|-
TGCAGCGTTGAGCTGGTAGCGGGTTTTTCCTACAATGAGCAGTTCTTC
CSVELVAGFSYNEQFF
>TRBV30|TRBJ2-3|-|-
TGTGCCTGGACAGAGTCTAGCACAGATACGCAGTATTTT
CAWTESSTDTQYF
>TRBV29-1|TRBJ1-2|-|-
TGCAGCGTTGAACAGGCCGCCCCTAACTATGGCTACACCTTC
CSVEQAAPNYGYTF
>TRBV27|TRBJ1-4|TRBD1|-
TGTGCCAGCAGTTTCTGGGACAGGGCAGAAAAACTGTTTTTT
CASSFWDRAEKLFF
>TRBV19|TRBJ1-4|TRBD1|-
TGTGCCAGCAGACAGGGGAATGAAAAACTGTTTTTT
CASRQGNEKLFF
>TRBV18|TRBJ1-2|-|-
TGTGCCAGCTCACCACCGCAGGGGACTCACTATGGCTACACCTTC
CASSPPQGTHYGYTF
>TRBV9|TRBJ1-2|TRBD1|-
TGTGCCAGCAGCGCTCCGGGACAGTCTTTAAACTATGGCTACACCTTC
CASSAPGQSLNYGYTF
>TRBV7-9|TRBJ2-3|-|-
TGTGCCAGCAGCCAGAATCGGGGTGTAACAGATACGCAGTATTTT
CASSQNRGVTDTQYF
>TRBV2|TRBJ2-3|TRBD1|-
TGTGCCAGCAGTGAAGGGACAGGGGGAGGTACGCAGTATTTT
CASSEGTGGGTQYF
>TRBV11-3|TRBJ2-2|-|-
TGTGCCAGCAGCTATATGGGGAGTGGAACCGGGGAGCTGTTTTTT
CASSYMGSGTGELFF
>TRBV4-2|TRBJ2-7|-|-
TGTGCCAGCAGCCAAGAGACAGAGTACGAGCAGTACTTC
CASSQETEYEQYF
>TRBV9|TRBJ2-1|-|-
TGTGCCAGCGGCCGGGGTAGACCTAATAAGAGCTCCTACAATGAGCAGTTCTTC
CASGRGRPNKSSYNEQFF
>TRBV9|TRBJ2-2|-|-
TGTGCCAGCAGCTCCGGGCTCCAAATAAACACCGGGGAGCTGTTTTTT
CASSSGLQINTGELFF